A selection of T cell receptor beta chains follows, all from one sample in a study of blood T cell repertoires in COVID-19. Assay: immunoSEQ multiplex PCR; the TCRdb copy retains only in-frame clones and omits some. The sample lists 130,000 or so clones, about 83% occurring once. Sequencing was performed on PBMCs or T cells enriched from blood (not recorded which). The receptors come from a woman in her 50s with acute COVID-19. CDR3s include the opening cysteine and the closing phenylalanine or tryptophan. A D gene is named only where the DNA matches it firmly. Part of the rows lack a size; the others show once, few, many or a class for expanded clones.

DNA,CDR3,V,size,J,length,D
TGTGCCAGCAGTGATTACGGGGGGAACACTGAAGCTTTCTTT,CASSDYGGNTEAFF,TRBV2,-,TRBJ1-1,14,-
TGTGCCAGCAGTCCGGACAGGACGAAGTCCTATGGCTACACCTTC,CASSPDRTKSYGYTF,TRBV27,-,TRBJ1-2,15,TRBD1
TGCGCCAGCAGCTTGGTGTCTAGCGAAACGGGAGATACGCAGTATTTT,CASSLVSSETGDTQYF,TRBV5-1,-,TRBJ2-3,16,-
TGTGCCAGCAGCTTTGTCACTTGGGGACTAGGGCACGAGCAGTACTTC,CASSFVTWGLGHEQYF,TRBV11-2,-,TRBJ2-7,16,TRBD2
TGTGCCAGCAGCCCGACGGTCTTCGTGGGGGGTGAGCAGTTCTTC,CASSPTVFVGGEQFF,TRBV7-2,many,TRBJ2-1,15,-
TGTGCTAGTGGTCTCCTCTACGAGCAGTACTTC,CASGLLYEQYF,TRBV12-5,-,TRBJ2-7,11,-
TGCAGTGCTAGTTCCCGACGTCAAGGAGACCAAGAGACCCAGTACTTC,CSASSRRQGDQETQYF,TRBV20-1,many,TRBJ2-5,16,-
TGTGCCAGCAGCCCACGGGGATCATACAATGAGCAGTTCTTC,CASSPRGSYNEQFF,TRBV7-2,-,TRBJ2-1,14,-
TGTGCCAGCAGCCAAGTTGGACTCGGGAGAGGGGACAATGAGCAGTTCTTC,CASSQVGLGRGDNEQFF,TRBV3-1/TRBV3-2,-,TRBJ2-1,17,-
TGCGCCAGCAGCTTGGAGGTGTCGGGAGTCTCTGGAAACACCATATATTTT,CASSLEVSGVSGNTIYF,TRBV5-1,-,TRBJ1-3,17,-
TGTGCCAGTAGCCCTAGCAACAATGAGCAGTTCTTC,CASSPSNNEQFF,TRBV19,-,TRBJ2-1,12,-
TGTGCCAGCAGTGAAGTCGTCCCGGGACAGATTACAAAAAACACTGAAGCTTTCTTT,CASSEVVPGQITKNTEAFF,TRBV6-1,-,TRBJ1-1,19,TRBD1
TGTGCCATCTCCGACGCAGGGGCTACCTATGGCTACACCTTC,CAISDAGATYGYTF,TRBV10-3,-,TRBJ1-2,14,-
TGTGCCAGCAGTGAGGGGACAGGGTCCTACAATCAGCCCCAGCATTTT,CASSEGTGSYNQPQHF,TRBV6-1,-,TRBJ1-5,16,TRBD1
TGTGCCAGCAGCCAAGACAGGATGAACAATGAGCAGTTCTTC,CASSQDRMNNEQFF,TRBV3-1/TRBV3-2,-,TRBJ2-1,14,-
TGTGCCAGTATCACCCCCGGGACAGCTGGAAACACCATATATTTT,CASITPGTAGNTIYF,TRBV19,-,TRBJ1-3,15,TRBD1
TGCAGCGTTAAGACGGAGGGGGATACGCAGTATTTT,CSVKTEGDTQYF,TRBV29-1,-,TRBJ2-3,12,-
TGTGCCAGCAGCATCAGCACCGGGGAGCTGTTTTTT,CASSISTGELFF,TRBV7-3,once,TRBJ2-2,12,-
TGTGCCAGCAGGCTTAACCGAGATCGGGTATCCGAGCAGTACTTC,CASRLNRDRVSEQYF,TRBV6-5,-,TRBJ2-7,15,-
TGTGCCAGCTCACCACCTGGGGGCCAGGGGACCTATGGCTACACCTTC,CASSPPGGQGTYGYTF,TRBV18,-,TRBJ1-2,16,-
TGTGCCAGCTCACCTGGACAGGGGATAGGTGAGCAGTTCTTC,CASSPGQGIGEQFF,TRBV18,-,TRBJ2-1,14,TRBD1
TGTGCTAGTGCCGAGAAGACTAGCGGGAGGAGGATCTACAATGAGCAGTTCTTC,CASAEKTSGRRIYNEQFF,TRBV12-5,-,TRBJ2-1,18,TRBD2
TGTGCCAGCAGCGTAACAACAGGGAACACTGAAGCTTTCTTT,CASSVTTGNTEAFF,TRBV9,-,TRBJ1-1,14,-
TGTGCCAGCGGCGGGATGGCCAAAAACATTCAGTACTTC,CASGGMAKNIQYF,TRBV6-5,-,TRBJ2-4,13,-
TGTGCCAGCAGCGACACGACAGGGGGCCTCACAGATACGCAGTATTTT,CASSDTTGGLTDTQYF,TRBV9,-,TRBJ2-3,16,TRBD1
TGCGCCAGCAGCCAAGATGGCCACCGCTCTGGAAACACCATATATTTT,CASSQDGHRSGNTIYF,TRBV4-1,-,TRBJ1-3,16,-
TGTGCCAGCAGGCCTGGGACTAACTACGAGCAGTACTTC,CASRPGTNYEQYF,TRBV2,-,TRBJ2-7,13,TRBD2
TGTGCCAGCAGCCCTCTTACAGGATATAGCAATCAGCCCCAGCATTTT,CASSPLTGYSNQPQHF,TRBV27,-,TRBJ1-5,16,-
TGTGCCAGCAGTTCCTACACCACAGGGGACGAGCAGTACTTC,CASSSYTTGDEQYF,TRBV6-5,-,TRBJ2-7,14,TRBD1
TGTGCCAGCAGCTTATTCCCGTACGAGCAGTACTTC,CASSLFPYEQYF,TRBV13,-,TRBJ2-7,12,-
TGTGCCAGCCTTGGGACAAAAGCATCGGGGTCACCCCTCCACTTT,CASLGTKASGSPLHF,TRBV2,-,TRBJ1-6,15,-
TGTGCCAGCAGTTTCGTCCTGAACACTGAAGCTTTCTTT,CASSFVLNTEAFF,TRBV27,-,TRBJ1-1,13,-
TGCGCCAGCAGCCAAAGGGACAGGGGGCTGAGTTCTGGAAACACCATATATTTT,CASSQRDRGLSSGNTIYF,TRBV4-1,few,TRBJ1-3,18,TRBD1